This is a list of T cell receptor beta chains from one sample in a study of siplizumab effects on memory and regulatory T cells. Some clones are missing from TCRdb's copy, which holds only in-frame ones; the method was immunoSEQ multiplex PCR. The repertoire holds 9,500 to 15,000 clones, with 45% to 50% as singletons. These receptors are not linked to any known antigen. The specimen was CFSE-low (dividing) CD8+ T cells sorted from an allogeneic mixed lymphocyte reaction. These TCRs come from a human donor in good health; the cells came from an allogeneic mixed lymphocyte reaction. Some clones in this sample may be carry-over from other donors' samples. CDR3s include the opening cysteine and the closing phenylalanine or tryptophan. D genes are given only for firm matches. Rows may omit the clone size; those that give it use once, few, many or a size class.

CDR3 | D | V | size | J
CASSTGTVSTDTQYF | TRBD1 | TRBV18 | - | TRBJ2-3
CASSWSGTGITDTQYF | TRBD1 | TRBV5-1 | - | TRBJ2-3
CSVEGRGTEYGYTF | TRBD1 | TRBV29-1 | - | TRBJ1-2
CASSQGLAGVDEQFF | TRBD2 | TRBV9 | - | TRBJ2-1
CASSLEGFGELFF | - | TRBV11-2 | many | TRBJ2-2
CASSEGTNTEAFF | - | TRBV10-1 | many | TRBJ1-1
CATSSTGVDTEAFF | TRBD1 | TRBV15 | once | TRBJ1-1
CASSPLMREDEKLFF | - | TRBV5-1 | medium-sized | TRBJ1-4
CASGPGTSGAYEQYF | TRBD2 | TRBV11-3 | - | TRBJ2-7
CASSLNGGIYGYTF | - | TRBV27 | medium-sized | TRBJ1-2
CASSPGVEMLNTEAFF | - | TRBV7-6 | - | TRBJ1-1
CSVLVGGEQYF | - | TRBV29-1 | - | TRBJ2-7
CASSPYPSGFYNEQFF | TRBD2 | TRBV14 | - | TRBJ2-1
CASSPGTLVAGADTQYF | - | TRBV27 | once | TRBJ2-3
CASQSLGYNQPQHF | - | TRBV7-2 | few | TRBJ1-5
CASRPRSNTEAFF | - | TRBV27 | - | TRBJ1-1
CASRLAVLNTGELFF | TRBD2 | TRBV27 | - | TRBJ2-2
CASREGSSYEQYF | - | TRBV7-3 | - | TRBJ2-7
CASSPNGRDRGQNTEAFF | TRBD1 | TRBV25-1 | - | TRBJ1-1
CSVELGDRMDYEQYF | - | TRBV29-1 | - | TRBJ2-7
CASSEVLLAGALSHF | TRBD2 | TRBV2 | - | TRBJ2-4
CASTAGGVTEAFF | - | TRBV25-1 | - | TRBJ1-1
CASSFQRLAGVGEQYF | TRBD2 | TRBV27 | once | TRBJ2-7
CASSFSQELAGIYEQYF | TRBD2 | TRBV27 | - | TRBJ2-7
CASSQDLRFNQPQHF | - | TRBV4-1 | - | TRBJ1-5
CASSLGPGLDTEAFF | - | TRBV7-9 | - | TRBJ1-1
CASSLANEQFF | - | TRBV11-2 | few | TRBJ2-1
CASSQDWRESSYEQYF | TRBD2 | TRBV4-1 | few | TRBJ2-7
CASSLPPAGATEAFF | - | TRBV4-1 | many | TRBJ1-1
CASSQVQGTNQPQHF | TRBD1 | TRBV4-1 | - | TRBJ1-5